The 22 T cell receptor beta chains given below trace back to one sample, sequenced in a study of blood T cell repertoires in COVID-19. Measured with immunoSEQ multiplex PCR; TCRdb has only the in-frame clones, and not every one. The sample contains about 230,000 clones, 83% of which appear only once. Sequenced input: peripheral blood. All receptors derive from a woman between 65 and 79 years old with active or convalescent COVID-19.

This chain links TRBV11-3 with TRBJ2-1; 10 bases are a match to TRBD2. Germline V gives CDR1 SGHNT, CDR2 YENEEA. J gave up 8 bases and V 3 bases, and 10 bases lay outside the gene matches. This CDR3 comprises 16 residues. The CDR3 sequence: CASSFHLAGEDDEQFF. The CDR3 DNA reads as TGTGCCAGCAGCTTCCACCTAGCGGGAGAGGACGATGAGCAGTTCTTC.

This clone showed up just once. V is TRBV3-1 (or the pseudogene TRBV3-2) and J is TRBJ1-1, with D unresolved. Germline V lookup: CDR1 LGHDT, CDR2 YNNKEL (reference sequence). The ends were cut back, 0 bases at V and 1 base at J, with 6 bases in the middle. The CDR3 totals 14 residues. DNA of the CDR3: TGTGCCAGCAGCCAAGAGGGAGAGAACACTGAAGCTTTCTTT. This translates into CASSQEGENTEAFF.

This clone was counted a single time. The chain joins TRBV5-4 to TRBJ2-1; tentatively, D is TRBD2 (6 bases). The V end was cut by 4 bases, the J end by 5 bases, with 10 bases between. The germline CDR1 and CDR2 sequences are SGHNT and YYREEE (reference sequence). The CDR3 loop spans 13 amino acids. Written as DNA, the CDR3 is TGTGCCAGCAGCCCCCAGCGGGACAATGAGCAGTTCTTC. It is translated as CASSPQRDNEQFF.

This clone came up once. The chain uses TRBV7-2 and TRBJ1-5, with D possibly matching TRBD1 (6 bases). Trimming removed 3 bases from V and 8 bases from J, with 20 bases in between. CDR1 SGHTA and CDR2 FQGNSA come from the germline V gene. This CDR3 has 16 residues. As DNA, the CDR3 is TGTGCCAGCAGCTTGGGACGGACAGCCCTTGAAAAGCCCCAGCATTTT. It codes for CASSLGRTALEKPQHF.

V and J are TRBV28 and TRBJ2-1; possibly TRBD1 for D (6 bases). The CDR3 covers 15 residues. Trimming stripped 0 bases from V and 5 bases from J, with 11 bases between. Germline-derived CDR1 and CDR2 are MDHEN and SYDVKM. The CDR3 sequence: CASSLWGRGNNEQFF. In DNA, the CDR3 is TGTGCCAGCAGTTTATGGGGCAGGGGTAACAATGAGCAGTTCTTC.

The V and J genes are TRBV7-2 and TRBJ1-6; D possibly corresponds to TRBD1 (6 bases). From germline, CDR1 is SGHTA and CDR2 FQGNSA. The CDR3 extends over 15 amino acids. The V end was cut by 8 bases, the J end by 8 bases, with 19 bases between. Here the CDR3 reads CASRGAGAGDSPLHF. The CDR3 DNA follows: TGTGCCAGCCGGGGGGCTGGGGCGGGGGATTCACCCCTCCACTTT.

This clone was seen more than once but under ten times. The rearrangement joins TRBV6-5 to TRBJ1-1, with D unclear. Germline CDR1 reads MNHEY; CDR2 reads SVGAGI. V gave up 8 bases and J gave up 0 bases, with 10 bases separating them. The CDR3 sequence is 13 residues long. CDR3 in amino acids: CASREHLNTEAFF. CDR3 sequence (DNA): TGTGCCAGCCGGGAACATCTGAACACTGAAGCTTTCTTT.

The chain joins TRBV3-1 (or the pseudogene TRBV3-2) to TRBJ2-2; 11 nucleotides align to TRBD2. This CDR3 comprises 16 residues. The germline V gene encodes CDR1 LGHDT and CDR2 YNNKEL (reference sequence). V shed 5 bases and J 3 bases; nucleotides not matched to a gene: 5. CDR3 protein: CASSAPGLADTGELFF. Here the CDR3 DNA reads TGTGCCAGCAGCGCGCCGGGACTAGCGGACACCGGGGAGCTGTTTTTT.

The chain couples TRBV6-5 to TRBJ2-7; 9 bases match TRBD2. CDR1 MNHEY and CDR2 SVGAGI come from the germline V gene. The V gene end was trimmed by 5 bases and the J gene end by 5 bases; junction bases not matched to a gene: 10. CDR3 length: 15 residues. CDR3 in amino acids: CASSNQIGTSHEQYF. DNA of the CDR3: TGTGCCAGCAGTAACCAAATAGGGACTAGCCACGAGCAGTACTTC.

This chain connects TRBV7-2 to TRBJ2-7; D call uncertain. V dropped 1 base and J dropped 3 bases, with 10 bases sitting between them. This CDR3 contains 14 residues. Germline-derived CDR1 and CDR2 are SGHTA and FQGNSA. The CDR3 reads CASSLGPGVYEQYF. DNA of the CDR3: TGTGCCAGCAGCTTAGGGCCAGGCGTCTACGAGCAGTACTTC.

The J gene is TRBJ2-5, the V gene TRBV5-1; 10 bases line up with TRBD1. This CDR3 contains 14 residues. Trimming at V came to 5 bases and at J to 4 bases, leaving 5 bases not matched to a gene. Germline CDR1 reads SGHRS; CDR2 reads YFSETQ. This CDR3 is CASRDDRGRETQYF. CDR3 DNA: TGCGCCAGCAGGGACGACAGGGGGCGAGAGACCCAGTACTTC. The whole variable domain, remainder taken from reference TRBV5-1 and TRBJ2-5, is KAGVTQTPRYLIKTRGQQVTLSCSPISGHRSVSWYQQTPGQGLQFLFEYFSETQRNKGNFPGRFSGRQFSNSRSEMNVSTLELGDSALYLCASRDDRGRETQYFGPGTRLLVL.

The genes are TRBV5-1 and TRBJ2-2; 10 nucleotides agree with TRBD2. Germline V CDR1 and CDR2: SGHRS, YFSETQ. The CDR3 runs to 15 residues. Germline trimming cut 5 bases from V and 1 base from J; bases unmatched to any gene: 2. The chain's CDR3 is CASRASGGNTGELFF. In DNA form, the CDR3 reads TGCGCCAGCAGAGCTAGCGGGGGGAACACCGGGGAGCTGTTTTTT.

The gene calls are TRBV5-4 and TRBJ2-1; D possibly corresponds to TRBD1 (5 bases). Germline V lookup: CDR1 SGHNT, CDR2 YYREEE (reference sequence). Trimming left V 2 bases short and J 0 bases short, with 9 bases between. This CDR3 is built from 15 residues. CDR3 in amino acids: CASSFPGSSYNEQFF. The DNA for the CDR3 is TGTGCCAGCAGCTTCCCAGGGTCCTCCTACAATGAGCAGTTCTTC.

This sequence joins TRBV5-1 and TRBJ2-1; tentatively, D is TRBD1 (5 bases). Germline V gives CDR1 SGHRS, CDR2 YFSETQ. This CDR3 region has 14 residues. The ends were cut back, 0 bases at V and 7 bases at J, with 11 bases in the middle. CDR3 DNA: TGCGCCAGCAGCTTGGGGCAGGGTTTGAATGAGCAGTTCTTC. It yields the protein CASSLGQGLNEQFF.

V and J are TRBV28 and TRBJ2-1, with TRBD2 matching over 7 bases. The CDR3 consists of 13 residues. Per the germline V gene, CDR1 is MDHEN and CDR2 is SYDVKM. V shed 4 bases, J shed 4 bases, and the junction held 1 base outside the gene matches. The CDR3 here is CASSSGGYNEQFF. For the CDR3, the DNA is TGTGCCAGCAGTTCCGGGGGGTACAATGAGCAGTTCTTC.

This chain links TRBV7-9 with TRBJ2-3; D may be TRBD2 (5 bases). The germline V gene has CDR1 SEHNR and CDR2 FQNEAQ (reference sequence). The length of the CDR3 is 14 residues. The ends were cut back, 3 bases at V and 1 base at J, with 8 bases in the middle. CDR3 protein: CASSFREGTDTQYF. DNA of the CDR3: TGTGCCAGCAGCTTCCGGGAAGGCACAGATACGCAGTATTTT.

This clone turned up a few times. The chain links TRBV19 to TRBJ1-6, with 9 bases that match TRBD1. From germline, CDR1 is LNHDA and CDR2 SQIVND (reference sequence). The V and J ends lost 9 bases and 4 bases, in that order; junction bases with no gene match: 1. The CDR3 contains 13 residues. The DNA for the CDR3 is TGTGCCAGCGGACAGGGGTATAATTCACCCCTCCACTTT. This encodes CASGQGYNSPLHF.

This sequence joins TRBV6-6 and TRBJ2-7, with D possibly TRBD1 on 5 matching bases. Germline CDR1 and CDR2: MNHNY and SVGAGI (reference sequence). V lost 2 bases and J 0 bases, leaving 8 bases between the germline ends. This CDR3 spans 14 amino acids. CDR3 amino acids: CASSYRGTSYEQYF. CDR3 DNA: TGTGCCAGCAGTTACAGGGGCACCTCCTACGAGCAGTACTTC.

This chain links TRBV14 with TRBJ2-3, with unresolved D. Between the trimmed V and J ends, which lost 5 bases and 2 bases, there was a span of 17 bases. CDR3 length: 16 amino acids. Germline V gene data show CDR1 as SGHDN and CDR2 as FVKESK. CDR3 residues: CASSNGITADTDTQYF. The CDR3 DNA is TGTGCCAGCAGCAACGGTATCACAGCCGACACAGATACGCAGTATTTT.

The chain couples TRBV7-2 to TRBJ1-1; D not certain. CDR1 is SGHTA and CDR2 is FQGNSA in the germline V gene. V was shortened by 2 bases and J by 4 bases, with 17 bases between the two germline ends. The CDR3 runs 16 residues. CDR3: CASSLPSARRITEAFF. For the CDR3, the DNA is TGTGCCAGCAGCTTACCCTCCGCGAGGCGGATCACTGAAGCTTTCTTT. Supplemented by reference TRBV7-2 and TRBJ1-1, the full variable domain reads GAGVSQSPSNKVTEKGKDVELRCDPISGHTALYWYRQSLGQGLEFLIYFQGNSAPDKSGLPSDRFSAERTGGSVSTLTIQRTQQEDSAVYLCASSLPSARRITEAFFGQGTRLTVV.

The chain is built from TRBV18 and TRBJ1-5; 7 bases map to TRBD1. CDR1 KGHSH and CDR2 LQKENI come from the germline V gene. Trimming at V came to 6 bases and at J to 7 bases, leaving 6 bases not matched to a gene. The CDR3 spans 13 residues. The CDR3 DNA sequence: TGTGCCAGCTCGCAGGGGGACGAACAGCCCCAGCATTTT. Its translation: CASSQGDEQPQHF.

This clone was observed a handful of times. The chain uses TRBV5-4 and TRBJ2-2, with 7 bases matching TRBD1. The germline V gene encodes CDR1 SGHNT and CDR2 YYREEE (reference sequence). The V segment lost 0 bases and the J segment 4 bases; nucleotides outside the gene matches: 9. The CDR3 runs 17 residues. The CDR3 is CASSLEGARSGTGELFF. In nucleotides, the CDR3 is TGTGCCAGCAGCTTGGAGGGGGCCAGGTCGGGCACCGGGGAGCTGTTTTTT.